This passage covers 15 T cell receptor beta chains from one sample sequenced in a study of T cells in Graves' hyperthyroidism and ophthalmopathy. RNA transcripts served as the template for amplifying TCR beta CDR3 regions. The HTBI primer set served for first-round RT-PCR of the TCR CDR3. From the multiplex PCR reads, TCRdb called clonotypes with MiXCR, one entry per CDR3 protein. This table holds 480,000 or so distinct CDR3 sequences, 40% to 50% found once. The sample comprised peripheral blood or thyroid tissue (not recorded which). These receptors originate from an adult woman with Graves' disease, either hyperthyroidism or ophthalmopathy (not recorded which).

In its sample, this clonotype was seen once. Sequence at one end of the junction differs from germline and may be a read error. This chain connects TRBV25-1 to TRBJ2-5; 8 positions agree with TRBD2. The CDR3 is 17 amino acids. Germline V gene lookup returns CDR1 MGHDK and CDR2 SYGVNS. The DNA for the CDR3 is TGTGCCTGCAGTGCTACCAAAAGCGGGAGAGAGAGAGAGACCCAGTACTTC. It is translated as CACSATKSGRERETQYF.

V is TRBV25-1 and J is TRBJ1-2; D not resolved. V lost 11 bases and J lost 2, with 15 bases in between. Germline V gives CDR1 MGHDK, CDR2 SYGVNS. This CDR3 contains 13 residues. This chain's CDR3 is CAPRTTDNYGYTF. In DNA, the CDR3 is TGTGCCCCCAGAACGACCGACAACTATGGCTACACCTTC.

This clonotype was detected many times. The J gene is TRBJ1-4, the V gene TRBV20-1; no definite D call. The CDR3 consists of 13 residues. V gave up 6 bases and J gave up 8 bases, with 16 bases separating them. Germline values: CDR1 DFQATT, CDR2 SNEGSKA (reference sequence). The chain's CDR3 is CSARPGRLEKLFF. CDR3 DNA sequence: TGCAGTGCAAGGCCAGGAAGATTGGAAAAACTGTTTTTT.

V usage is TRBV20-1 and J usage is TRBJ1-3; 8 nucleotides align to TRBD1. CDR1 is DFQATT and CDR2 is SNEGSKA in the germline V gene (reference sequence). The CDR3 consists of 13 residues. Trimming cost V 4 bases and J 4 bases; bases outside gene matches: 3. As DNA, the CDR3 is TGCAGTGCTACACAGGGGGACGGAAACACCATATATTTT. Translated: CSATQGDGNTIYF.

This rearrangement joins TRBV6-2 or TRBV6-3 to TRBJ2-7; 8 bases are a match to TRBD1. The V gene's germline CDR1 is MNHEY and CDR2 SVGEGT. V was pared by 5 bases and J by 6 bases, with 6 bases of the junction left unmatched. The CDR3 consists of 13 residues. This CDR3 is CASSGGQGLEQYF. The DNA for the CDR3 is TGTGCCAGCAGTGGTGGACAGGGTCTCGAGCAGTACTTC.

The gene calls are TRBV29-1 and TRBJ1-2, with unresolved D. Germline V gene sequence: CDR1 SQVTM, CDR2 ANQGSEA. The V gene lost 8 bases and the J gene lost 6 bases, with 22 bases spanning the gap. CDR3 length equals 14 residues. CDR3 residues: CSLRTGGSYNGYTF. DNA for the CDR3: TGCAGCCTGAGGACTGGCGGGAGTTACAATGGCTACACCTTC.

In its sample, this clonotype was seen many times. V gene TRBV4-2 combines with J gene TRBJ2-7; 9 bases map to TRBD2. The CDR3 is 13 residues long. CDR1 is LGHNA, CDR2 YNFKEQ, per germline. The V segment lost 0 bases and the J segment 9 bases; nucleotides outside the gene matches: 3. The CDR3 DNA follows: TGTGCCAGCAGCCAAGACCAGCGGGAGGTGCAGTACTTC. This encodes CASSQDQREVQYF.

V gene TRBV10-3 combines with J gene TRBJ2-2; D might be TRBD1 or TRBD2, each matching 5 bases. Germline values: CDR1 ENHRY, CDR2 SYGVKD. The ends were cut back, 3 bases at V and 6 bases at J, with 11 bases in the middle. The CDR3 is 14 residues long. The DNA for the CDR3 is TGTGCCATCAGTGACCGGGACCTACCCGGGGAGCTGTTTTTT. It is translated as CAISDRDLPGELFF.

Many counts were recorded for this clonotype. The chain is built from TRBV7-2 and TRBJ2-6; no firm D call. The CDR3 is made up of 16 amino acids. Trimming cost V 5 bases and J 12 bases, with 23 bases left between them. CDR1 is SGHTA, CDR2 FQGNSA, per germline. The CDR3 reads CASSPVPMGWGSVLTF. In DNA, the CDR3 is TGTGCCAGCAGCCCTGTCCCCATGGGCTGGGGAAGCGTCCTGACTTTC.

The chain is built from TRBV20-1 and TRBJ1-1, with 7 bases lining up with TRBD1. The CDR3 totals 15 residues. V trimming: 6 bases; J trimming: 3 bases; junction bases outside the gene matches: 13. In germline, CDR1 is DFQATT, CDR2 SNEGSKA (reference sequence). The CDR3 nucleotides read TGCAGTGCCCCAAGCAACAGGGGTGAGTACACTGAAGCTTTCTTT. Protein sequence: CSAPSNRGEYTEAFF.

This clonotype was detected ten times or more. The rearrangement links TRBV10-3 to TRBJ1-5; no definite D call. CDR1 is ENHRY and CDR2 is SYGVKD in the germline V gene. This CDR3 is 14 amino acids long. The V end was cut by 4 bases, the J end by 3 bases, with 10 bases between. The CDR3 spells CAISAPGSNQPQHF. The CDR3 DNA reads TGTGCCATCAGTGCTCCAGGTTCCAATCAGCCCCAGCATTTT.

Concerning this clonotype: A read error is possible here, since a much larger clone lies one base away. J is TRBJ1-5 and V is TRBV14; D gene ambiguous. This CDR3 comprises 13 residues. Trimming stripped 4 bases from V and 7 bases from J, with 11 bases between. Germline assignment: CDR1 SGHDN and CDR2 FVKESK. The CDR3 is CASSRTPPQPQHF. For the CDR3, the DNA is TGTGCCAGCAGCCGCACCCCCCCACAGCCCCAGCATTTT. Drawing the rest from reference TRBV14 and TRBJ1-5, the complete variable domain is EAGVTQFPSHSVIEKGQTVTLRCDPISGHDNLYWYRRVMGKEIKFLLHFVKESKQDESGMPNNRFLAERTGGTYSTLKVQPAELEDSGVYFCASSRTPPQPQHFGDGTRLSIL.

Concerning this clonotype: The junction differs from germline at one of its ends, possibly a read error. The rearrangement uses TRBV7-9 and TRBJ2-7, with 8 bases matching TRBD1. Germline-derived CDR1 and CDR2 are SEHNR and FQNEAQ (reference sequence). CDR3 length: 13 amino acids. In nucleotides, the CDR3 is TGTGCCAGCTCCCCCGGGACAGGACAGGAGCAGTGCTTC. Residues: CASSPGTGQEQCF.

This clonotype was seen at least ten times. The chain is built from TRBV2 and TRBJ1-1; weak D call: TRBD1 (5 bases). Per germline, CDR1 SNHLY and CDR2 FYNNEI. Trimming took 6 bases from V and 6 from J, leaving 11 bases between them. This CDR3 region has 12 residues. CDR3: CASRGGVAEAFF. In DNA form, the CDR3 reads TGTGCCAGCAGGGGGGGGGTCGCTGAAGCTTTCTTT.

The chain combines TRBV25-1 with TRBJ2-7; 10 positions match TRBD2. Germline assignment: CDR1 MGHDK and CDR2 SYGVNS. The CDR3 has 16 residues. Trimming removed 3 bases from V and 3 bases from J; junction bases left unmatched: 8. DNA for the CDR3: TGTGCCAGCAGTGACCCGACTAGCGGGCCGAACTACGAGCAGTACTTC. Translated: CASSDPTSGPNYEQYF.